This T cell receptor beta chain was profiled in a study of cytomegalovirus exposure and HLA in healthy donors. The study, taken as a whole, reports: Testing in vitro showed a few CMV-associated chains specific for CMV antigens. The study designated 150 or so TCR beta chains cytomegalovirus-associated.

The study drew the donors from its roughly 120-subject validation cohort, separate from the roughly 670-subject first cohort. On this clone: Its antigen remains unknown.

The germline CDR1 and CDR2 sequences are SGHVS and FNYEAQ. V lost 2 bases and J lost 7, with 12 bases in between. This CDR3 spans 14 amino acids. Measured with immunoSEQ multiplex PCR; TCRdb has only the in-frame clones, and not every one. The sample includes around 140,000 clones, about 91% of them seen just once. The genes are TRBV7-6 and TRBJ2-1, with D unresolved. Sequencing was performed on PBMCs. This TCR came from a woman under 30 in good health and CMV-seronegative. The DNA for the CDR3 is TGTGCCAGCAGCTTAATCCCTTCCCCTAATGAGCAGTTCTTC. This encodes CASSLIPSPNEQFF.